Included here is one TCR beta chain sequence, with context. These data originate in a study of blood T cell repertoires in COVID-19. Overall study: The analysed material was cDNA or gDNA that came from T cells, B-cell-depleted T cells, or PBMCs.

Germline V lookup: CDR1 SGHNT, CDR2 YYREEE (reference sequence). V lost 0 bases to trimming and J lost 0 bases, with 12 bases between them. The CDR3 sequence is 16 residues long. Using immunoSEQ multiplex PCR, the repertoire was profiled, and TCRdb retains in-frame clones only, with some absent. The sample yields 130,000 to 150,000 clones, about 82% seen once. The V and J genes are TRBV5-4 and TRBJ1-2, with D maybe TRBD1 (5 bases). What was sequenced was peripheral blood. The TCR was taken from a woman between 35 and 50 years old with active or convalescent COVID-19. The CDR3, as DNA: TGTGCCAGCAGCTTGGATCAGGGCTTAGCTAACTATGGCTACACCTTC. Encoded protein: CASSLDQGLANYGYTF.